This T cell receptor beta chain was sequenced in a study of vaccination and CD4 T cells after COVID-19. As for the study in general: Control cultures received a CEFX pool, an HIV-1 Nef pool, or no peptide.

Germline V gene data show CDR1 as MNHEY and CDR2 as SMNVEV (reference sequence). Trimming took 4 bases from V and 6 from J, leaving 22 bases between them. The CDR3 is 16 residues long. On this clonotype itself: Its matching antigen is unknown.

As for treatment: roughly nine-day PBMC culture with coronavirus spike peptide pools or control peptides (ViraFEST assay). It was before the COVID-19 pandemic (2011-2018) that the unexposed donor's CD4+ T cells were collected. Sequence data for DNA of cultured CD4+ T cells were generated by the Oncomine TCR Beta short-read assay. MiXCR, applied by TCRdb to the PCR reads, yields one record per CDR3 protein. The sample records nearly 5,500 distinct CDR3 sequences, less than 40% being singletons. V gene TRBV27 combines with J gene TRBJ2-7; tentatively, D is TRBD2 (6 bases). This sequence originates from a human donor in good health. The sequencing input was CD4+ T cells from blood, cultured in vitro. This chain's CDR3 is CASSYSGTPYGGEQYF. CDR3 in DNA: TGTGCCAGCAGTTATTCCGGGACCCCATACGGGGGCGAGCAGTACTTC.